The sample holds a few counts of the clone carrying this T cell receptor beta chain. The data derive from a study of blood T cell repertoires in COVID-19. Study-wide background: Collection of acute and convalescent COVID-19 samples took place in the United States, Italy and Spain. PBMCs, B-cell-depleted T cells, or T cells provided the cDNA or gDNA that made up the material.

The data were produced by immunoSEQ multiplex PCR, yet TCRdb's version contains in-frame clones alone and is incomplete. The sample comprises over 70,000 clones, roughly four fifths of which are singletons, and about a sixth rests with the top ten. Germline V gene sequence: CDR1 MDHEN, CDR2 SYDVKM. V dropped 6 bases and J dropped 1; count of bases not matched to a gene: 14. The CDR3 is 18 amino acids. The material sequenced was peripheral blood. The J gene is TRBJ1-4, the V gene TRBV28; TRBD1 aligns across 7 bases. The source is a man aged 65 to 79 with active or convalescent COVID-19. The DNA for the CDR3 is TGTGCCAGCAGAGAGCTCGGGACAGCAACGTTAACTAATGAAAAACTGTTTTTT. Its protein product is CASRELGTATLTNEKLFF.